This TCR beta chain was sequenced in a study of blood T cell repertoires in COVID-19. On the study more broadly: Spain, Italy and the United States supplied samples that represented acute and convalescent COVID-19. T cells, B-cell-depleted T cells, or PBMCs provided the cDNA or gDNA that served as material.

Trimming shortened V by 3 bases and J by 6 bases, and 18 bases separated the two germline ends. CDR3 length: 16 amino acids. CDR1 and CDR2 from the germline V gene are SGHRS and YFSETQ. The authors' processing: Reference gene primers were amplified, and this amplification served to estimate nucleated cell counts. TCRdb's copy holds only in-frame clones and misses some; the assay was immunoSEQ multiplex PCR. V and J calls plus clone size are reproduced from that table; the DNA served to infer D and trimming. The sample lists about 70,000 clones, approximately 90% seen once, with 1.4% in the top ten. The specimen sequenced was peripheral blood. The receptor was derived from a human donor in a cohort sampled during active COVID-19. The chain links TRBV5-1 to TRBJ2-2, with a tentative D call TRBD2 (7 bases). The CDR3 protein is CASSSPSRGGAGELFF. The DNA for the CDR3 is TGCGCCAGCAGCTCGCCGTCCAGGGGAGGGGCCGGGGAGCTGTTTTTT.